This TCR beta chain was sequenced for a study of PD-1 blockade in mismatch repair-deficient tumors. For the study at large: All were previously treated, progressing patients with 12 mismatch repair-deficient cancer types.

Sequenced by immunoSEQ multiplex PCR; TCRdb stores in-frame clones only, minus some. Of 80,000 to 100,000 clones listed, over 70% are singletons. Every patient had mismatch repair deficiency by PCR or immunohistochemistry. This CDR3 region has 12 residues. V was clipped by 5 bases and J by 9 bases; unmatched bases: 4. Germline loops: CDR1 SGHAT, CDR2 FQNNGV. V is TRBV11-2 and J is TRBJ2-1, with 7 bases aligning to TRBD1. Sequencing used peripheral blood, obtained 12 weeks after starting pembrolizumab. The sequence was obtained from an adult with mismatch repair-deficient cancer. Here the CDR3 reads CASSVGGGEQFF. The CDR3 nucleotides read TGTGCCAGCAGCGTAGGGGGCGGTGAGCAGTTCTTC.